Below, 31 T cell receptor beta chains from the same sample are listed, as sequenced in a study of patients and donors after allogeneic stem cell transplantation. TCRdb itself ran the RT-PCR reads through MiXCR, one entry per CDR3 protein. The repertoire includes 150,000 to 200,000 distinct CDR3 sequences, approximately 24% of them detected once, and about 24% sits in the top ten. The sample taken for sequencing was blood, either unsorted or a sorted T cell fraction (not recorded which). Receptors originate from a human donor who was either an allogeneic HSCT recipient or a stem cell or donor lymphocyte infusion donor (not recorded which). It is not recorded whose cells these are; they may come from a transplant donor.

Only a few counts were recorded for this clonotype. This sequence joins TRBV21-1 and TRBJ1-2. TRBV21-1 is deemed a pseudogene. The CDR3 contains 15 residues. In DNA, the CDR3 is TGTGCCAGCAGCACCTCAGCGGGAGCTAACTATGGCTACACCTTC. This sequence encodes CASSTSAGANYGYTF.

The chain couples TRBV7-6 to TRBJ2-3; 10 positions match TRBD2. The trim removed 3 bases at V and 5 bases at J, leaving 17 bases unmatched. The CDR3 totals 19 residues. Germline V gene lookup returns CDR1 SGHVS and CDR2 FNYEAQ. CDR3 sequence (DNA): TGTGCCAGCAGCTTTAAGGGGGCTACAGCGGGAGGGCCGGGAGATACGCAGTATTTT. Its protein product is CASSFKGATAGGPGDTQYF. Full variable domain (outside the CDR3, taken from reference TRBV7-6 and TRBJ2-3): GAGVSQSPRYKVTKRGQDVALRCDPISGHVSLYWYRQALGQGPEFLTYFNYEAQQDKSGLPNDRFSAERPEGSISTLTIQRTEQRDSAMYRCASSFKGATAGGPGDTQYFGPGTRLTVL.

This clonotype was picked up a small number of times. This rearrangement joins TRBV7-9 to TRBJ1-5, with TRBD1 as a possible D gene (6 bases). The CDR3 runs to 13 residues. Germline V gene lookup returns CDR1 SEHNR and CDR2 FQNEAQ (reference sequence). The V gene lost 3 bases and the J gene lost 7 bases, with 10 bases spanning the gap. The CDR3 is CASSFRGHQPQHF. CDR3 coding DNA: TGTGCCAGCAGCTTTCGGGGGCACCAGCCCCAGCATTTT.

This clonotype was counted between two and nine times. This chain uses TRBV5-1 with TRBJ2-7, with D possibly being TRBD1 (5 bases). Trimming cost V 0 bases and J 3 bases, with 19 bases left between them. Germline V gives CDR1 SGHRS, CDR2 YFSETQ. The CDR3 has 17 amino acids. This chain's CDR3 is CASSLAFLAGSYYEQYF. The CDR3, as DNA: TGCGCCAGCAGCTTGGCCTTTCTTGCAGGGTCGTACTACGAGCAGTACTTC.

The chain has TRBV6-2 or TRBV6-3 and TRBJ1-1; D call uncertain. This CDR3 is 15 amino acids long. CDR1 is MNHEY, CDR2 SVGEGT, per germline. V lost 1 base and J 0 bases, leaving 9 bases between the germline ends. In nucleotides, the CDR3 is TGTGCCAGCAGTTACTGGGTACTAATGAACACTGAAGCTTTCTTT. It yields the protein CASSYWVLMNTEAFF.

This clonotype has only a few counts. The chain couples TRBV12-3 or TRBV12-4 to TRBJ1-2, with D maybe TRBD1 (6 bases). V dropped 7 bases and J dropped 8 bases, with 17 bases sitting between them. The CDR3 length is 13 residues. CDR3 residues: CASNPQGSQGYTF. CDR3 coding DNA: TGTGCCAGCAACCCTCAGGGGTCTCAAGGCTACACCTTC.

This clonotype turned up a few times. The chain links TRBV7-9 to TRBJ1-1, with unresolved D. V was shortened by 7 bases and J by 5 bases, with 14 bases between the two germline ends. CDR3 length: 13 residues. Per the germline V gene, CDR1 is SEHNR and CDR2 is FQNEAQ (reference sequence). The CDR3 DNA sequence: TGTGCCAGCATCATAGGAGGTGGAACTGAAGCTTTCTTT. Its protein is CASIIGGGTEAFF. The full variable domain, its missing parts supplied by reference TRBV7-9 and TRBJ1-1, is DTGVSQNPRHKITKRGQNVTFRCDPISEHNRLYWYRQTLGQGPEFLTYFQNEAQLEKSRLLSDRFSAERPKGSFSTLEIQRTEQGDSAMYLCASIIGGGTEAFFGQGTRLTVV.

The V call is TRBV12-3 or TRBV12-4, the J call TRBJ1-6; D may be TRBD1 (5 bases). This CDR3 has 13 amino acids. Between the trimmed V and J ends, which lost 6 bases and 6 bases, there was a span of 9 bases. CDR3 nucleotide sequence: TGTGCCAGCAGACGCGACAGTAATTCACCCCTCCACTTT. Residues: CASRRDSNSPLHF.

There are a few counts of this clonotype. The chain joins TRBV7-9 to TRBJ2-5, with 12 positions matching TRBD2. V gave up 0 bases and J gave up 0 bases; unmatched junction bases: 11. Germline-derived CDR1 and CDR2 are SEHNR and FQNEAQ (reference sequence). There are 20 residues in the CDR3. In DNA form, the CDR3 reads TGTGCCAGCAGCTTAGCCCCCAGGCTAGCGGGGGGGCGCGACCAAGAGACCCAGTACTTC. Translated: CASSLAPRLAGGRDQETQYF. Combining the CDR3 with reference TRBV7-9 and TRBJ2-5 gives the whole variable domain DTGVSQNPRHKITKRGQNVTFRCDPISEHNRLYWYRQTLGQGPEFLTYFQNEAQLEKSRLLSDRFSAERPKGSFSTLEIQRTEQGDSAMYLCASSLAPRLAGGRDQETQYFGPGTRLLVL.

The rearrangement uses TRBV6-6 and TRBJ2-4, with D perhaps matching TRBD2 (5 bases). V gave up 1 base and J gave up 12 bases, with 13 bases separating them. Per germline, CDR1 MNHNY and CDR2 SVGAGI (reference sequence). This CDR3 is built from 13 residues. The CDR3: CASSYYSLGDQYF. CDR3 DNA sequence: TGTGCCAGCAGTTACTACAGTCTGGGAGATCAGTACTTC.

This clonotype occurred a few times. This chain joins TRBV12-3 or TRBV12-4 and TRBJ2-7; a possible D gene is TRBD1 (5 bases). The CDR3 extends over 13 amino acids. V dropped 5 bases and J dropped 6 bases, with 14 bases sitting between them. The CDR3 loop reads CASSPQTEVEQYF. Written as DNA, the CDR3 is TGTGCCAGCAGTCCTCAGACAGAGGTCGAGCAGTACTTC.

The chain has TRBV7-9 and TRBJ1-3; the D is unclear. The germline V and J ends were trimmed by 2 bases and 0 bases, with 11 bases remaining between them. This CDR3 is 16 amino acids long. CDR1 is SEHNR and CDR2 is FQNEAQ in the germline V gene (reference sequence). This CDR3 is CASSLTAESSGNTIYF. CDR3 nucleotide sequence: TGTGCCAGCAGCTTAACTGCGGAGAGCTCTGGAAACACCATATATTTT.

CDR3 sequence (DNA): TGTGCCAGCAGCGTAGTGGCAAGGCCTCACTCTGGAAACACCATATATTTT. Translated: CASSVVARPHSGNTIYF. This chain connects TRBV9 to TRBJ1-3, with D unclear. CDR3 length: 17 amino acids. Trimming removed 0 bases from V and 0 bases from J, with 13 bases in between. CDR1 SGDLS and CDR2 YYNGEE come from the germline V gene.

This clonotype was counted only a few times. The chain employs TRBV7-9 and TRBJ1-5; 8 bases line up with TRBD1. The V segment lost 5 bases and the J segment 1 base; nucleotides outside the gene matches: 4. In germline, CDR1 is SEHNR, CDR2 FQNEAQ (reference sequence). CDR3 length: 15 amino acids. CDR3 region: CASSQDRVSNQPQHF. The CDR3 DNA sequence: TGTGCCAGCAGCCAGGACAGGGTCAGCAATCAGCCCCAGCATTTT.

The gene calls are TRBV6-5 and TRBJ2-3; 14 nucleotides match TRBD2. Looked up from germline, CDR1 is MNHEY and CDR2 is SVGAGI. This CDR3 is built from 16 residues. V shed 3 bases and J 8 bases; nucleotides not matched to a gene: 7. The CDR3 spells CASSYIRTSGGSTQYF. DNA of the CDR3: TGTGCCAGCAGTTATATCCGGACTAGCGGGGGGAGTACGCAGTATTTT.

This clonotype was detected a few times. This chain links TRBV29-1 with TRBJ1-1, with D uncertain. The CDR3 covers 12 residues. The V and J ends lost 3 bases and 4 bases respectively, with 9 bases between them. CDR1 is SQVTM and CDR2 is ANQGSEA in the germline V gene. CDR3 sequence reads: CSVDEGSTEAFF. The CDR3 coding sequence is TGCAGCGTTGACGAGGGAAGCACTGAAGCTTTCTTT.

This sequence joins TRBV5-1 and TRBJ1-4; 7 nucleotides match TRBD1. V was pared by 1 base and J by 5 bases, with 14 bases of the junction left unmatched. The V gene's germline CDR1 is SGHRS and CDR2 YFSETQ. There are 18 residues in the CDR3. CDR3 region: CASSLNSGTAKPNEKLFF. Here the CDR3 DNA reads TGCGCCAGCAGCTTGAATTCCGGGACAGCCAAACCGAATGAAAAACTGTTTTTT.

The chain has TRBV6-5 and TRBJ2-6; D not certain. Deletions cut 3 bases from V and 0 bases from J, with 6 bases between. Looked up from germline, CDR1 is MNHEY and CDR2 is SVGAGI. The CDR3 spans 15 residues. CDR3 coding DNA: TGTGCCAGCAGTTATTCGACCTCTGGGGCCAACGTCCTGACTTTC. It specifies CASSYSTSGANVLTF.

This clonotype was seen more than once but under ten times. The CDR3 loop reads CAISPSALSSGNTIYF. CDR3 coding DNA: TGTGCCATCAGTCCCAGCGCGCTGAGCTCTGGAAACACCATATATTTT. This chain connects TRBV10-3 to TRBJ1-3; no firm D call. The CDR3 is 16 residues long. Germline V lookup: CDR1 ENHRY, CDR2 SYGVKD. V was pared by 5 bases and J by 0 bases, with 14 bases between.

The chain employs TRBV27 and TRBJ2-3, with 9 bases lining up with TRBD2. The CDR3 has 15 residues. Germline CDR1 reads MNHEY; CDR2 reads SMNVEV (reference sequence). V was pared by 5 bases and J by 1 base, with 4 bases of the junction left unmatched. The CDR3 sequence is CASSPLAGRTDTQYF. The CDR3, as DNA: TGTGCCAGCAGTCCCCTAGCGGGGCGCACAGATACGCAGTATTTT.

This clonotype was seen only a few times. This chain links TRBV28 with TRBJ2-5, with D hard to call. CDR1 and CDR2 (germline): MDHEN, SYDVKM. Trimming cost V 3 bases and J 5 bases, with 7 bases left between them. The CDR3 has 12 residues. CDR3 sequence (DNA): TGTGCCAGCAGTTTTAGGGCGGAGACCCAGTACTTC. Translated: CASSFRAETQYF. Full variable domain (outside the CDR3, taken from reference TRBV28 and TRBJ2-5): DVKVTQSSRYLVKRTGEKVFLECVQDMDHENMFWYRQDPGLGLRLIYFSYDVKMKEKGDIPEGYSVSREKKERFSLILESASTNQTSMYLCASSFRAETQYFGPGTRLLVL.

This clonotype was seen only a few times. This sequence joins TRBV20-1 and TRBJ1-1; 8 bases are shared with TRBD1. Germline trimming cut 4 bases from V and 4 bases from J; bases unmatched to any gene: 5. This CDR3 contains 13 residues. Germline-derived CDR1 and CDR2 are DFQATT and SNEGSKA (reference sequence). For the CDR3, the DNA is TGCAGTGCTACTAGGACAGGGACCACTGAAGCTTTCTTT. Amino acids: CSATRTGTTEAFF.

This clonotype was seen only a few times. This rearrangement joins TRBV6-2 or TRBV6-3 to TRBJ1-1, with TRBD1 identical over 9 bases. With V trimmed by 7 bases and J by 3 bases, 12 bases remained unmatched. The CDR3 extends over 16 amino acids. Germline assignment: CDR1 MNHEY and CDR2 SVGEGT. The CDR3 coding sequence is TGTGCCAGCACAGGCCGGGACAGGGATGGGGACACTGAAGCTTTCTTT. Translation gives CASTGRDRDGDTEAFF.

This clonotype was counted only a few times. V gene TRBV29-1 combines with J gene TRBJ2-7; the match to TRBD1 covers 7 bases. Germline V gives CDR1 SQVTM, CDR2 ANQGSEA. The CDR3 is 12 residues long. J was trimmed by 3 bases and V by 8 bases; bases with no gene match: 7. The CDR3 loop is CSFWDSFYEQYF. The CDR3 coding sequence is TGCAGCTTCTGGGACAGCTTCTACGAGCAGTACTTC.

This clonotype was seen only a few times. The J gene is TRBJ1-1, the V gene TRBV6-2 or TRBV6-3; D gene uncertain. This CDR3 is 14 amino acids long. The V end lost 5 bases, the J end lost 5 bases, and 15 bases lay between the germline ends. CDR1 is MNHEY and CDR2 is SVGEGT in the germline V gene. The CDR3 is CASSLFIGLTEAFF. Here the CDR3 DNA reads TGTGCCAGCAGTCTTTTCATAGGCTTGACTGAAGCTTTCTTT.

This clonotype turned up a few times. V usage is TRBV6-2 or TRBV6-3 and J usage is TRBJ2-7; D call uncertain. CDR1 is MNHEY, CDR2 SVGEGT, per germline. This CDR3 comprises 12 residues. The V and J ends lost 5 bases and 2 bases respectively, with 7 bases between them. The CDR3 DNA follows: TGTGCCAGCAGTGGACGGACCTACGAGCAGTACTTC. This sequence encodes CASSGRTYEQYF.

This chain links TRBV5-1 with TRBJ1-2; 9 bases are a match to TRBD1. The CDR3 consists of 15 residues. The germline gives CDR1 SGHRS, CDR2 YFSETQ. The junction had 9 bases not matched to a gene; V was cut back by 3 bases and J by 6 bases. CDR3 protein: CASSSIDWDRDGYTF. DNA of the CDR3: TGCGCCAGCAGCTCGATAGACTGGGACAGGGATGGCTACACCTTC.

In its sample, this clonotype was seen a few times. This sequence joins TRBV5-1 and TRBJ1-1; TRBD1 might be the D (6 bases). The CDR3 runs to 13 residues. V lost 3 bases to trimming and J lost 8 bases, with 14 bases between them. The germline V gene has CDR1 SGHRS and CDR2 YFSETQ. The CDR3 loop is CASSSGQLKEAFF. Written as DNA, the CDR3 is TGCGCCAGCAGCTCCGGACAGTTGAAAGAAGCTTTCTTT. Filled out from reference TRBV5-1 and TRBJ1-1, the complete variable domain reads KAGVTQTPRYLIKTRGQQVTLSCSPISGHRSVSWYQQTPGQGLQFLFEYFSETQRNKGNFPGRFSGRQFSNSRSEMNVSTLELGDSALYLCASSSGQLKEAFFGQGTRLTVV.

This clonotype was detected ten times or more. The V gene is TRBV10-3, the J gene TRBJ1-1; D is undetermined. The CDR3 has 12 amino acids. The germline CDR1 and CDR2 sequences are ENHRY and SYGVKD. The germline V and J ends were trimmed by 2 bases and 3 bases, with 4 bases remaining between them. The DNA of the CDR3 is TGTGCCATCAGTGAGAGGTACACTGAAGCTTTCTTT. Protein product: CAISERYTEAFF.

The CDR3 DNA reads as TGTGCCAGCAGCCGGGCTAGTAAGGGCCTCTACAATGAGCAGTTCTTC. This codes for CASSRASKGLYNEQFF. The chain links TRBV7-9 to TRBJ2-1; D is ambiguous. Germline V lookup: CDR1 SEHNR, CDR2 FQNEAQ (reference sequence). The CDR3 spans 16 residues. Trimming cost V 5 bases and J 3 bases, with 17 bases left between them.

The sample holds a few counts of this clonotype. The V call is TRBV5-4, the J call TRBJ2-1; D not resolved. This CDR3 has 13 residues. Germline CDR1 SGHNT, CDR2 YYREEE (reference sequence). V was pared by 3 bases and J by 3 bases, with 7 bases between. The CDR3 region is CASSSLSYNEQFF. The CDR3 nucleotides are TGTGCCAGCAGCTCGCTGAGCTACAATGAGCAGTTCTTC.